The TCR beta chain described here comes from a study of identical twins. Notes on the study in general: It was possible that invariant MAIT and iNKT cells partly confounded the zero-insertion analyses. In cord blood, abundant beta clonotypes had fewer insertions; memory showed no trend.

On this clonotype itself: Its matching antigen is unknown.

The donors were all healthy and Caucasian. With template switching, a universal primer site was added, and the cDNA carried unique molecular identifiers. In TCRdb, the 5' RACE reads were re-called with MiXCR into one record per CDR3 protein. The sample gives approximately 550,000 distinct CDR3 sequences, 20% to 25% of which show up once; approximately 0.52% is in the top ten. V was clipped by 3 bases and J by 5 bases, with 9 bases between them. Germline assignment: CDR1 DFQATT and CDR2 SNEGSKA (reference sequence). The CDR3 spans 12 residues. Separately, the same data were catalogued under a study of yellow fever vaccine responses in identical twins.

The sample taken for sequencing was CD4+ T cells sorted from blood. The origin of this receptor is a woman aged 18-29 years in good health. The genes are TRBV20-1 and TRBJ2-3; TRBD2 might be the D (5 bases). The CDR3 DNA reads TGCAGTGCTAGGGGCAGCGGAGATACGCAGTATTTT. Translated, it gives CSARGSGDTQYF.